This entry describes one T cell receptor (beta chain). Its cognate antigen has yet to be identified. No base qualities exist here, and no much larger clone lies one base off it. This sample is drawn from a study of type 1 regulatory T cells (dated by TCRdb to 2020 to 2022). About the investigation overall: An in vitro protocol by which a Tr1-enriched, alloantigen-specific CD4 T cell product named T-allo10 was generated was characterized in the study. Patients with hematological malignancies who were receiving allogeneic hematopoietic stem cell transplantation were the group in which T-allo10 was being clinically evaluated.

On the study overall, not on this receptor specifically: A more restricted TCR repertoire was observed in Tr1 cells than in non-Tr1 cells, and this restriction was interpreted in the study as alloantigen-induced clonal expansion.

Instrument on record: Illumina MiSeq. TCRdb itself trimmed the public reads at Q25 with fastp, ran MiXCR and retained productive beta chains. One record per CDR3 amino acid sequence lists the most common genes and DNA. The sample table lists about 65,000 distinct CDR3 sequences, more than 45% of them with a count of one. The ten top clones hold more than 2% of the sample. The germline V gene provides CDR1 SGHTA and CDR2 FQGNSA. At the junction V is shortened by 1 base and J by 2 bases; bases outside the gene matches: 13. From cysteine to phenylalanine, the CDR3 is 19 amino acids long. Kept here is only the CDR3 DNA, which spans 57 bases and is read in frame from base 1.

The TCR originated in a human donor in good health. The V gene is TRBV7-2 and the J gene is TRBJ1-5; TRBD1 fits 8 bases in the junction. Material for sequencing was cultured non-Tr1 T cells, either the whole culture or a sorted T cell fraction (not recorded which). The sample's cell subset or site label is to be understood as: non-Tr1 population from the T-allo10 product. CDR3 loop: CASSLEDVRGRTRNQPQHF. The nucleotide sequence is TGTGCCAGCAGCTTAGAGGATGTCAGGGGGCGAACACGCAATCAGCCCCAGCATTTT.